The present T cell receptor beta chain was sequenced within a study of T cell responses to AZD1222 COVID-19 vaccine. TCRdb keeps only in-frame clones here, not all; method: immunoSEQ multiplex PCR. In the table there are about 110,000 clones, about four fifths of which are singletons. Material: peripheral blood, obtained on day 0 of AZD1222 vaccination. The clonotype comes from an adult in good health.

The CDR3: CASRDTFSGGAETQYF. The CDR3 nucleotides are TGTGCCAGCAGGGATACTTTTAGTGGAGGAGCGGAGACCCAGTACTTC. The chain recombines TRBV7-2 with TRBJ2-5; tentative D call: TRBD2 (5 bases). CDR3 size: 16 residues. CDR1 SGHTA and CDR2 FQGNSA come from the germline V gene. V was cut by 6 bases and J by 5 bases, with 22 bases left in between.